This passage covers 29 T cell receptor beta chains from one sample sequenced in a study of regulatory T cells in long-lasting Graves disease. According to the study, TCR beta libraries were built with iRepertoire HTBI primers and CDR3-region Arm-PCR. Using its own MiXCR run on the multiplex PCR reads, TCRdb lists one record per CDR3 protein. The table includes about 350,000 distinct CDR3 sequences, roughly a sixth detected once. Time point: newly diagnosed GD, antithyroid drugs for less than 3 months. There was RNA extracted from PBMCs, and the TCR library was made from it. This sample was also put to use in a study of T cells in Graves' hyperthyroidism and ophthalmopathy.

The source was peripheral blood mononuclear cells (PBMCs), collected at new diagnosis, from a patient treated with antithyroid drugs. The receptors were gathered from a man aged 35 to 55 with Graves disease.

This clonotype was seen at least ten times. The V gene is TRBV30, the J gene TRBJ2-5, with D perhaps TRBD2 (7 bases). Trimming removed 2 bases at V and 8 bases at J, with 15 bases between. This CDR3 has 13 residues. The germline V gene has CDR1 GTSNPN and CDR2 SVGIG (reference sequence). Here the CDR3 reads CAWSSGGRYTQYF. In DNA, the CDR3 is TGTGCCTGGAGTTCGGGGGGCCGGTACACCCAGTACTTC.

This clonotype was seen ten or more times. This chain connects TRBV20-1 to TRBJ2-7; a possible D gene is TRBD1 (5 bases). Germline-derived CDR1 and CDR2 are DFQATT and SNEGSKA (reference sequence). V lost 2 bases, J lost 2 bases, and 16 bases lay in between. CDR3 length: 15 amino acids. CDR3 sequence: CSARTGWTTPYEQYF. In DNA form, the CDR3 reads TGCAGTGCTAGAACGGGCTGGACAACTCCCTACGAGCAGTACTTC.

This clonotype was observed many times. The chain couples TRBV5-6 to TRBJ2-1; no clear D gene. The germline V gene has CDR1 SGHDT and CDR2 YYEEEE. V was pared by 0 bases and J by 0 bases, with 7 bases between. The CDR3 totals 15 residues. The CDR3 nucleotides are TGTGCCAGCAGCTTGGGTCCTAGCTCCTACAATGAGCAGTTCTTC. Its translation is CASSLGPSSYNEQFF.

This clonotype has just a few counts. One end of the junction fails to match germline, which may point to a read error. The rearrangement links TRBV12-5 to TRBJ2-7; TRBD1 aligns across 9 bases. The length of the CDR3 is 17 residues. Germline V CDR1 and CDR2: LGHNT, FRNRAP. The CDR3 DNA reads TGTGCTAGTGGTTTGGCCCCTGGACAGGGGATCGCCTACAAGCAGTACTTC. Amino acids: CASGLAPGQGIAYKQYF. Full variable domain (remainder filled in from reference TRBV12-5 and TRBJ2-7): DARVTQTPRHKVTEMGQEVTMRCQPILGHNTVFWYRQTMMQGLELLAYFRNRAPLDDSGMPKDRFSAEMPDATLATLKIQPSEPRDSAVYFCASGLAPGQGIAYKQYFGPGTRLTVT.

A few counts support this clonotype. The chain is built from TRBV5-4 and TRBJ1-4; D might be TRBD1 (5 bases). The CDR3 has 13 residues. The V and J ends lost 5 bases and 7 bases respectively, with 12 bases between them. Germline lookup yields CDR1 SGHNT and CDR2 YYREEE (reference sequence). Here the CDR3 DNA reads TGTGCCAGCAGTCGGGGCCCATTTGAAAAACTGTTTTTT. Amino acids: CASSRGPFEKLFF. Based on the CDR3 plus reference TRBV5-4 and TRBJ1-4, the full variable domain is ETGVTQSPTHLIKTRGQQVTLRCSSQSGHNTVSWYQQALGQGPQFIFQYYREEENGRGNFPPRFSGLQFPNYSSELNVNALELDDSALYLCASSRGPFEKLFFGSGTQLSVL.

This clonotype has a count of ten or more. This chain connects TRBV28 to TRBJ2-5; 9 nucleotides agree with TRBD2. After removal of 6 bases from V and 2 bases from J, the junction contained 4 bases not matched to a gene. Germline-derived CDR1 and CDR2 are MDHEN and SYDVKM. The CDR3 runs 14 residues. The CDR3 DNA sequence: TGTGCCAGCAGGAGGACTAGCGCTCAAGAGACCCAGTACTTC. Its translation: CASRRTSAQETQYF.

This clonotype came up many times. The V and J genes are TRBV28 and TRBJ2-5, with 12 bases that match TRBD2. This CDR3 spans 14 amino acids. Germline CDR1 is MDHEN and CDR2 is SYDVKM. V lost 5 bases to trimming and J lost 2 bases; unmatched junction nucleotides: 0. The CDR3 reads CASSGLAGQETQYF. The CDR3 coding sequence is TGTGCCAGCAGTGGACTAGCGGGGCAAGAGACCCAGTACTTC. The whole variable domain, remainder taken from reference TRBV28 and TRBJ2-5, is DVKVTQSSRYLVKRTGEKVFLECVQDMDHENMFWYRQDPGLGLRLIYFSYDVKMKEKGDIPEGYSVSREKKERFSLILESASTNQTSMYLCASSGLAGQETQYFGPGTRLLVL.

This clonotype showed up many times. This rearrangement joins TRBV20-1 to TRBJ2-1; 7 nucleotides align to TRBD2. V shed 2 bases, J shed 6 bases, and the junction held 7 bases outside the gene matches. The CDR3 contains 14 residues. Germline CDR1 and CDR2: DFQATT and SNEGSKA (reference sequence). The CDR3 sequence: CSARSGGGRNEQFF. CDR3 in DNA: TGCAGTGCTAGATCCGGGGGAGGGCGCAATGAGCAGTTCTTC.

The chain couples TRBV24-1 to TRBJ1-1; D gene ambiguous. V was pared by 7 bases and J by 0 bases, with 11 bases between. The CDR3 runs 14 residues. The germline V gene encodes CDR1 KGHDR and CDR2 SFDVKD. CDR3 bases: TGTGCCACCAGGGGCGGAGGGATGAACACTGAAGCTTTCTTT. Its translation: CATRGGGMNTEAFF.

This clonotype has a count of ten or more. The V gene is TRBV18, the J gene TRBJ1-2, with TRBD1 identical over 9 bases. The V gene's germline CDR1 is KGHSH and CDR2 LQKENI. The trim removed 5 bases at V and 4 bases at J, leaving 11 bases unmatched. This CDR3 has 16 amino acids. This CDR3 is CASSLPGQGRLYGYTF. CDR3 nucleotides: TGTGCCAGCTCATTACCGGGACAGGGACGCCTCTATGGCTACACCTTC.

This clonotype appeared many times. The genes are TRBV12-3 or TRBV12-4 and TRBJ1-5; 8 nucleotides align to TRBD1. CDR3 length: 13 residues. The J segment lost 7 bases and the V segment lost 6 bases, leaving 5 bases of the junction unmatched. This CDR3 reads CASSRGQGQPQHF. CDR3 sequence (DNA): TGTGCCAGCAGCAGGGGGCAGGGACAGCCCCAGCATTTT.

Many counts were recorded for this clonotype. The chain joins TRBV30 to TRBJ2-1, with 9 bases identical to TRBD2. Losses at the gene ends were 0 bases for V and 9 bases for J; bases not matched to a gene: 3. This CDR3 is built from 13 residues. Per germline, CDR1 GTSNPN and CDR2 SVGIG (reference sequence). The CDR3: CAWSVGGGGEQFF. The CDR3 DNA sequence: TGTGCCTGGAGTGTGGGCGGGGGGGGTGAGCAGTTCTTC.

The chain is built from TRBV6-1 and TRBJ1-1; D might be TRBD1 (5 bases). This CDR3 is built from 14 residues. Germline-derived CDR1 and CDR2 are MNHNS and SASEGT. The germline V and J ends were trimmed by 6 bases and 5 bases, with 16 bases remaining between them. CDR3 sequence (DNA): TGTGCCAGCAGGGGGGTATTTACGAGAACTGAAGCTTTCTTT. Protein product: CASRGVFTRTEAFF.

Points on this clonotype: Given a much more abundant clone one base away, this may be a read error. The conserved phenylalanine or tryptophan normally closing the CDR3 is absent here, so this likely arose from a read error. This rearrangement joins TRBV5-1 to TRBJ2-4, with a possible D match to TRBD1 (5 bases). The V end lost 4 bases, the J end lost 7 bases, and 18 bases lay between the germline ends. Germline CDR1 reads SGHRS; CDR2 reads YFSETQ. The CDR3 sequence is 15 residues long. The CDR3 DNA follows: TGCGCCAGCAGCCCCCGGACACCCGAAGGGAACATTCAGTACTCC. This codes for CASSPRTPEGNIQYS.

Points on this clonotype: A single base is all that separates this from a far larger clone, so a read error is likely. The chain has TRBV2 and TRBJ2-3; 8 bases fit TRBD2. The germline gives CDR1 SNHLY, CDR2 FYNNEI. The CDR3 extends over 16 amino acids. V lost 5 bases, J lost 6 bases, and 13 bases stayed unmatched. The CDR3 sequence is CASSFATSAGPDTQYF. The CDR3 DNA follows: TGTGCCAGCAGTTTTGCGACTAGCGCGGGTCCGGATACGCAGTATTTT.

About this clonotype: The conserved closing phenylalanine or tryptophan is absent in this CDR3, likely reflecting a read error. DNA for the CDR3: TGTGCCAGCTCCCCCGGTCACTCTGGAAACACCATATATTCT. Translating it yields CASSPGHSGNTIYS. The chain has TRBV18 and TRBJ1-3; no clear D. Looked up from germline, CDR1 is KGHSH and CDR2 is LQKENI. V dropped 6 bases and J dropped 0 bases, with 9 bases sitting between them. The length of the CDR3 is 14 residues.

This clonotype was observed many times. This chain links TRBV20-1 with TRBJ1-1; no clear D gene. Looked up from germline, CDR1 is DFQATT and CDR2 is SNEGSKA (reference sequence). V lost 0 bases and J lost 0, with 17 bases in between. The CDR3 runs to 17 residues. The CDR3 loop is CSARDAPVEGMNTEAFF. The CDR3 DNA follows: TGCAGTGCTAGAGATGCTCCTGTCGAGGGCATGAACACTGAAGCTTTCTTT.

At least ten counts were recorded for this clonotype. The rearrangement joins TRBV6-9 to TRBJ2-2; D perhaps matches TRBD1 (5 bases). The V end lost 4 bases, the J end lost 3 bases, and 6 bases lay between the germline ends. The CDR3 sequence is 13 residues long. Germline CDR1 MNHGY, CDR2 SVAAGI. The CDR3: CASSLTDTGELFF. CDR3 in DNA: TGTGCCAGCAGTTTGACAGACACCGGGGAGCTGTTTTTT.

This clonotype was counted many times. V usage is TRBV11-1 and J usage is TRBJ2-2; 7 bases are a match to TRBD1. Germline CDR1 and CDR2: SGHAT and FQDESV (reference sequence). The CDR3 consists of 16 residues. Germline trimming cut 4 bases from V and 3 bases from J; bases unmatched to any gene: 8. CDR3 sequence: CASSSPGTVYTGELFF. CDR3 sequence (DNA): TGTGCCAGCAGCTCTCCCGGGACAGTTTACACCGGGGAGCTGTTTTTT.

This clonotype was seen many times. The V gene is TRBV24-1, the J gene TRBJ2-3, with a weak D call TRBD1 (6 bases). This CDR3 has 17 amino acids. Looked up from germline, CDR1 is KGHDR and CDR2 is SFDVKD. V gave up 3 bases and J gave up 0 bases, with 15 bases separating them. The CDR3 region has the DNA TGTGCCACCAGTGATGCCCAGGGGCGAACTAGCACAGATACGCAGTATTTT. It is translated as CATSDAQGRTSTDTQYF.

Notes on this clonotype: This may be a read error: a much more frequent sequence differs by one nucleotide. The conserved closing phenylalanine or tryptophan is absent in this CDR3, likely reflecting a read error. V is TRBV20-1 and J is TRBJ2-1, with 9 bases that match TRBD2. The ends lost 5 bases at V and 10 bases at J; junction bases unmatched: 18. Germline V CDR1 and CDR2: DFQATT, SNEGSKA (reference sequence). The CDR3 length is 16 residues. CDR3 amino acids: CSASEVLAGGSLEQFL. The CDR3 region has the DNA TGCAGTGCTTCAGAAGTCCTGGCGGGGGGGAGTTTGGAGCAGTTCCTC.

This clonotype was counted at least ten times. V and J are TRBV28 and TRBJ1-1; 8 bases line up with TRBD1. Trimming at V came to 8 bases and at J to 4 bases, leaving 15 bases not matched to a gene. The V gene's germline CDR1 is MDHEN and CDR2 SYDVKM. The CDR3 runs 16 residues. CDR3 nucleotides: TGTGCCAGCCTTAACATCGGACAGGGACGAGGCACTGAAGCTTTCTTT. This gives the protein CASLNIGQGRGTEAFF.

This clonotype has a handful of counts. V usage is TRBV19 and J usage is TRBJ2-4; 8 bases line up with TRBD1. V dropped 4 bases and J dropped 0; count of bases not matched to a gene: 5. The CDR3 runs 16 residues. From germline, CDR1 is LNHDA and CDR2 SQIVND (reference sequence). The CDR3 protein is CASSKGTGEAKNIQYF. DNA for the CDR3: TGTGCCAGTAGTAAAGGGACAGGAGAAGCCAAAAACATTCAGTACTTC. The full variable domain, with the rest looked up from reference TRBV19 and TRBJ2-4, is DGGITQSPKYLFRKEGQNVTLSCEQNLNHDAMYWYRQDPGQGLRLIYYSQIVNDFQKGDIAEGYSVSREKKESFPLTVTSAQKNPTAFYLCASSKGTGEAKNIQYFGAGTRLSVL.

The table lists this clonotype with many counts. The junction departs from the called germline gene at one end, perhaps through a read error. CDR3 in amino acids: CASSLVGPSFEQYF. The CDR3 nucleotides read TGTGCCAGCAGTTTAGTAGGTCCCTCCTTCGAGCAGTACTTC. The chain carries TRBV28 and TRBJ2-7; D call uncertain. The germline CDR1 and CDR2 sequences are MDHEN and SYDVKM. The CDR3 totals 14 residues.

This clonotype has ten or more counts. The chain's CDR3 is CASSLGSEGRNEQFF. CDR3 DNA sequence: TGTGCCAGCAGTTTGGGGTCAGAGGGGCGCAATGAGCAGTTCTTC. V usage is TRBV27 and J usage is TRBJ2-1, with D tentatively TRBD1 or TRBD2 (5 bases each). Germline V gene lookup returns CDR1 MNHEY and CDR2 SMNVEV (reference sequence). With 3 bases removed from V and 6 bases from J, the gap between germline ends came to 15 bases. This CDR3 spans 15 amino acids.

This clonotype was observed at least ten times. V and J are TRBV2 and TRBJ1-1; a weak D match, TRBD1 (5 bases). V gave up 6 bases and J gave up 0 bases, with 17 bases separating them. Germline CDR1 SNHLY, CDR2 FYNNEI. This CDR3 has 16 amino acids. CDR3 DNA sequence: TGTGCCAGCAGAGGGGACTCTTCTAGGCTGAACACTGAAGCTTTCTTT. As protein: CASRGDSSRLNTEAFF. Full variable domain (outside the CDR3, taken from reference TRBV2 and TRBJ1-1): EPEVTQTPSHQVTQMGQEVILRCVPISNHLYFYWYRQILGQKVEFLVSFYNNEISEKSEIFDDQFSVERPDGSNFTLKIRSTKLEDSAMYFCASRGDSSRLNTEAFFGQGTRLTVV.

At least ten counts were recorded for this clonotype. The chain recombines TRBV20-1 with TRBJ1-2, with TRBD1 identical over 7 bases. V trimming: 5 bases; J trimming: 8 bases; junction bases outside the gene matches: 17. The CDR3 extends over 15 amino acids. The germline gives CDR1 DFQATT, CDR2 SNEGSKA (reference sequence). CDR3 bases: TGCAGTGCTCCCCATCGACAGGGATTGATGAACGGCTACACCTTC. Amino acid sequence: CSAPHRQGLMNGYTF.

The rearrangement links TRBV6-2 or TRBV6-3 to TRBJ2-6; D uncertain. CDR1 is MNHEY and CDR2 is SVGEGT in the germline V gene. The CDR3 has 16 residues. V was trimmed by 2 bases and J by 4 bases, leaving 12 bases between them. The CDR3 DNA sequence: TGTGCCAGCAGTTACGGGTCCGGGTCAGGGGCCAACGTCCTGACTTTC. This gives the protein CASSYGSGSGANVLTF.

This clonotype was seen a handful of times. The rearrangement links TRBV28 to TRBJ1-5; 7 bases match TRBD1. CDR1 and CDR2 from the germline V gene are MDHEN and SYDVKM. There are 14 residues in the CDR3. Trimming removed 7 bases from V and 6 bases from J; junction bases left unmatched: 9. The CDR3 region is CASTDDRVGQPQHF. The CDR3 nucleotides read TGTGCCAGCACCGACGACAGGGTTGGTCAGCCCCAGCATTTT.